One and the same sample provided the 12 T cell receptor beta chains below, sequenced in a study of blood T cell repertoires in COVID-19 (dated by TCRdb to about 2020). The library came from the immunoSEQ multiplex PCR assay. TCRdb mirrors the immuneACCESS table, restricted to in-frame sequences. Some clones are absent from its copies; in checked studies, under half trace to an unresolved V gene, and the reason for the others is unknown. The sample table contains about 78,000 clones; only one count was recorded for around 88% of them. The top ten hold around 5% of the sample. The sequencing sample was made of peripheral blood. The receptors were gathered from a woman at least 80 years old with active or convalescent COVID-19.

The chain uses TRBV16 and TRBJ1-4; TRBD1 might be the D (5 bases). The germline V gene has CDR1 KGHSY and CDR2 FQNENV. This CDR3 comprises 15 residues. V lost 4 bases and J 3 bases, leaving 12 bases between the germline ends. CDR3 bases: TGTGCCAGCAGCCCTCGGGGGGACTCTAATGAAAAACTGTTTTTT. Its protein is CASSPRGDSNEKLFF.

This chain uses TRBV7-8 with TRBJ1-1; a possible D gene is TRBD1 (5 bases). Germline assignment: CDR1 SGHVS and CDR2 FQNEAQ. V was shortened by 3 bases and J by 1 base, with 12 bases between the two germline ends. This CDR3 has 15 residues. CDR3 protein: CASSFLPGSNTEAFF. DNA of the CDR3: TGTGCCAGCAGCTTTTTACCAGGGTCGAACACTGAAGCTTTCTTT.

The chain has TRBV9 and TRBJ2-1; 11 nucleotides agree with TRBD2. Germline CDR1 is SGDLS and CDR2 is YYNGEE. CDR3 length equals 15 residues. V was pared by 3 bases and J by 7 bases, with 6 bases of the junction left unmatched. CDR3 sequence reads: CASSATSGSPNEQFF. The CDR3 DNA sequence: TGTGCCAGCAGCGCCACTAGCGGGAGTCCGAATGAGCAGTTCTTC.

This chain uses TRBV9 with TRBJ2-7, with D maybe TRBD2 (6 bases). The CDR3 loop spans 17 amino acids. Between the trimmed V and J ends, which lost 0 bases and 2 bases, there was a span of 18 bases. Germline V gives CDR1 SGDLS, CDR2 YYNGEE. CDR3 nucleotide sequence: TGTGCCAGCAGCGTAGGGCACGGCAGGGAGGTAGCCTACGAGCAGTACTTC. Translation: CASSVGHGREVAYEQYF.

This rearrangement joins TRBV29-1 to TRBJ1-1; TRBD1 is a possible D gene (6 bases). This CDR3 has 12 residues. In germline, CDR1 is SQVTM, CDR2 ANQGSEA. V lost 6 bases and J 3 bases, leaving 11 bases between the germline ends. This CDR3 reads CSVTPGDTEAFF. CDR3 nucleotides: TGCAGCGTCACCCCAGGGGACACTGAAGCTTTCTTT.

V is TRBV15 and J is TRBJ1-6; perhaps TRBD1 as D (5 bases). Trimming stripped 0 bases from V and 9 bases from J, with 15 bases between. The length of the CDR3 is 16 residues. Looked up from germline, CDR1 is LNHNV and CDR2 is YYDKDF (reference sequence). In DNA, the CDR3 is TGTGCCACCAGCAGAGATAGGCAGCGGGGCGCTTCACCCCTCCACTTT. It is translated as CATSRDRQRGASPLHF.

The rearrangement joins TRBV28 to TRBJ2-3; perhaps TRBD1 as D (6 bases). Trimming took 4 bases from V and 5 from J, leaving 16 bases between them. Germline V CDR1 and CDR2: MDHEN, SYDVKM. This CDR3 region has 15 residues. The CDR3 spells CASSSLGGGLDTQYF. As DNA, the CDR3 is TGTGCCAGCAGTTCCCTAGGTGGGGGCTTAGATACGCAGTATTTT.

The chain has TRBV5-1 and TRBJ2-7; 9 bases agree with TRBD1. CDR1 SGHRS and CDR2 YFSETQ come from the germline V gene. The CDR3 runs to 15 residues. The J segment lost 2 bases and the V segment lost 4 bases, leaving 7 bases of the junction unmatched. CDR3 loop: CASSPGQGRAYEQYF. In DNA, the CDR3 is TGCGCCAGCAGCCCGGGACAGGGAAGAGCCTACGAGCAGTACTTC. The full variable domain, its missing parts supplied by reference TRBV5-1 and TRBJ2-7, is KAGVTQTPRYLIKTRGQQVTLSCSPISGHRSVSWYQQTPGQGLQFLFEYFSETQRNKGNFPGRFSGRQFSNSRSEMNVSTLELGDSALYLCASSPGQGRAYEQYFGPGTRLTVT.

The chain is built from TRBV5-5 and TRBJ1-3; D not resolved. Germline assignment: CDR1 SGHKS and CDR2 YYEKEE (reference sequence). The V and J ends lost 2 bases and 8 bases respectively, with 17 bases between them. CDR3 size: 15 residues. CDR3 DNA: TGTGCCAGCAGCTTTAGCGGGTCTGTCGGGGACACCATATATTTT. Its translation is CASSFSGSVGDTIYF.

This clone showed up just once. The chain couples TRBV2 to TRBJ1-2; a possible D gene is TRBD1 (6 bases). The CDR3 is 13 residues long. CDR1 is SNHLY and CDR2 is FYNNEI in the germline V gene. V was cut by 0 bases and J by 8 bases, with 10 bases left in between. The CDR3 is CASSEAQGMGYTF. CDR3 coding DNA: TGTGCCAGCAGTGAAGCGCAGGGGATGGGCTACACCTTC.

The V and J genes are TRBV24-1 and TRBJ2-7, with D perhaps matching TRBD1 (5 bases). Per the germline V gene, CDR1 is KGHDR and CDR2 is SFDVKD. Trimming stripped 2 bases from V and 1 base from J, with 11 bases between. This CDR3 is built from 15 residues. The CDR3 region has the DNA TGTGCCACCAGTGATTCGAAGGGGATGTCCTACGAGCAGTACTTC. As protein: CATSDSKGMSYEQYF.

The chain couples TRBV10-1 to TRBJ1-6; 7 bases map to TRBD1. V was clipped by 4 bases and J by 10 bases; unmatched bases: 7. This CDR3 comprises 14 residues. Germline CDR1 reads WNHNN; CDR2 reads SYGVQD (reference sequence). As DNA, the CDR3 is TGCGCCAGCAGTGGGGACAGAGGTGGGTCACCCCTCCACTTT. This sequence encodes CASSGDRGGSPLHF.